Below, 16 T cell receptor beta chains from the same sample are listed, as sequenced in a study of blood T cells in healthy people across ages. Sample-barcoded 5' priming and a J-beta primer mix drove a second PCR of about 6 to 12 cycles. TCRdb re-called the 5' RACE reads through MiXCR, storing one row per CDR3 protein. Of around 940,000 distinct CDR3 sequences detected, about 53% appear once; the ten largest clones hold 20% to 25%. The source material was blood. Receptor source: a woman aged 55-75 years in good health.

This clonotype was picked up a small number of times. V usage is TRBV28 and J usage is TRBJ2-7, with 7 bases aligning to TRBD1. Per the germline V gene, CDR1 is MDHEN and CDR2 is SYDVKM. The CDR3 runs to 14 residues. V lost 6 bases and J lost 5; bases outside the gene matches: 10. The DNA of the CDR3 is TGTGCCAGCAGCCGAGACAGGGCCGTCCACGAGCAGTACTTC. Translation gives CASSRDRAVHEQYF.

The genes are TRBV3-1 and TRBJ2-7; D might be TRBD1 or TRBD2, each matching 7 bases. Trimming shortened V by 4 bases and J by 1 base, and 23 bases separated the two germline ends. The germline V gene has CDR1 LGHDT and CDR2 YNNKEL (reference sequence). The CDR3 is 18 residues long. CDR3 nucleotide sequence: TGTGCCAGCAGCCCCTGGACAGGAATAGCGGGCTCTTCCTACGAGCAGTACTTC. As protein: CASSPWTGIAGSSYEQYF.

This clonotype was recorded a few times. The V call is TRBV20-1, the J call TRBJ2-7; D call uncertain. The germline V and J ends were trimmed by 4 bases and 6 bases, with 16 bases remaining between them. The CDR3 is made up of 13 amino acids. Germline V gives CDR1 DFQATT, CDR2 SNEGSKA (reference sequence). CDR3 sequence (DNA): TGCAGTGCTACTAACGGCCTTGTAGTCGAGCAGTACTTC. Translating it yields CSATNGLVVEQYF.

This rearrangement joins TRBV4-3 to TRBJ2-5; 9 nucleotides align to TRBD2. The J call may not be correct, given that the DNA end is closer to TRBJ2-7. This CDR3 has 18 amino acids. Looked up from germline, CDR1 is LGHNA and CDR2 is YSLEER. The DNA of the CDR3 is TGCGCCAGCAGCCAAGAAGTAATAGCGGGAGTGGAAGGCTACGAGCAGTACTTC. Protein sequence: CASSQEVIAGVEGYEQYF.

This clonotype was seen a few times. The chain uses TRBV5-1 and TRBJ2-7; 7 bases are a match to TRBD1. The CDR3 contains 15 residues. The germline V gene encodes CDR1 SGHRS and CDR2 YFSETQ. After removal of 3 bases from V and 3 bases from J, the junction contained 9 bases not matched to a gene. The CDR3 is CASSYDREVHYEQYF. The CDR3 DNA sequence: TGCGCCAGCAGCTACGACAGGGAAGTCCACTACGAGCAGTACTTC.

The gene calls are TRBV27 and TRBJ2-7; 9 bases align to TRBD2. Germline trimming cut 5 bases from V and 4 bases from J; bases unmatched to any gene: 6. CDR1 and CDR2 (germline): MNHEY, SMNVEV (reference sequence). This CDR3 has 14 amino acids. Here the CDR3 reads CASSAGGPRYEQYF. In nucleotides, the CDR3 is TGTGCCAGCAGTGCGGGAGGGCCGCGGTACGAGCAGTACTTC.

The chain has TRBV10-3 and TRBJ2-1, with D perhaps TRBD1 (5 bases). The CDR3 has 15 residues. CDR1 and CDR2 from the germline V gene are ENHRY and SYGVKD. V was trimmed by 2 bases and J by 0 bases, leaving 8 bases between them. The CDR3 is CAISETGSSYNEQFF. The CDR3 DNA reads as TGTGCCATCAGTGAGACAGGCAGCTCCTACAATGAGCAGTTCTTC.

The DNA of the CDR3 is TGCGCCAGCAGCTTGGGGTTCGCGGCCGGGAGCTCCTACGAGCAGTACTTC. Encoded protein: CASSLGFAAGSSYEQYF. The chain joins TRBV5-1 to TRBJ2-7; TRBD2 is a possible D gene (6 bases). Germline CDR1 is SGHRS and CDR2 is YFSETQ. This CDR3 is built from 17 residues. Between the trimmed V and J ends, which lost 0 bases and 0 bases, there was a span of 16 bases.

This sequence joins TRBV20-1 and TRBJ2-5; D is unresolved. There are 13 residues in the CDR3. The germline V gene has CDR1 DFQATT and CDR2 SNEGSKA (reference sequence). V was cut by 1 base and J by 5 bases, with 11 bases left in between. DNA of the CDR3: TGCAGTGCTAGAGGGGCCTCGGTGGAGACCCAGTACTTC. Translation gives CSARGASVETQYF.

The gene calls are TRBV6-2 or TRBV6-3 and TRBJ2-7; tentative D call: TRBD1 (5 bases). In germline, CDR1 is MNHEY, CDR2 SVGEGT. The CDR3 runs 15 residues. Deletions cut 5 bases from V and 4 bases from J, with 18 bases between. DNA of the CDR3: TGTGCCAGCAGTGACGGACATGGGTCTTTATACGAGCAGTACTTC. Protein: CASSDGHGSLYEQYF.

This clonotype was detected only a few times. This chain joins TRBV20-1 and TRBJ2-5; TRBD2 matches 11 bases. Germline values: CDR1 DFQATT, CDR2 SNEGSKA (reference sequence). The CDR3 runs 12 residues. The CDR3 DNA sequence: TGCAGCCGACTAGCGGGGCAAGAGACCCAGTACTTC. As protein: CSRLAGQETQYF.

Concerning this clonotype itself: A read error may account for a junction end that differs from germline. V gene TRBV7-3 combines with J gene TRBJ2-1, with 14 bases that match TRBD2. The CDR3 sequence is 17 residues long. Germline values: CDR1 SGHTA, CDR2 FQGTGA. The CDR3, as DNA: TGTGCCAGCAGCCTAGGGACTAGCGGGAGAGGGAGGAATGAGCGGTTCTTC. Encoded protein: CASSLGTSGRGRNERFF.

V and J are TRBV12-3 or TRBV12-4 and TRBJ2-7, with 7 bases fitting TRBD2. J was trimmed by 0 bases and V by 6 bases; bases with no gene match: 5. This CDR3 region has 14 residues. Here the CDR3 reads CASRYERDSYEQYF. The CDR3 DNA reads TGTGCCAGCAGGTACGAGCGGGACTCCTACGAGCAGTACTTC.

This clonotype was seen once. The J gene is TRBJ2-1, the V gene TRBV20-1; TRBD2 aligns across 13 bases. Germline CDR1 reads DFQATT; CDR2 reads SNEGSKA (reference sequence). J was trimmed by 9 bases and V by 6 bases; bases with no gene match: 11. The length of the CDR3 is 15 residues. The CDR3 region is CSALRTSGSRSEQFF. The CDR3, as DNA: TGCAGTGCCCTACGGACTAGCGGGAGTCGTAGTGAGCAGTTCTTC.

CDR3: CASSPLQVRTYNEQYF. In nucleotides, the CDR3 is TGTGCCAGCTCACCACTACAAGTTAGGACCTACAATGAGCAGTACTTC. This chain connects TRBV18 to TRBJ2-4, with D hard to call. The V end lost 1 base, the J end lost 13 bases, and 23 bases lay between the germline ends. The CDR3 is 16 residues long. Germline V lookup: CDR1 KGHSH, CDR2 LQKENI.

This chain uses TRBV7-6 with TRBJ2-2; 7 positions agree with TRBD2. This CDR3 spans 19 amino acids. Unmatched junction bases numbered 18, after V lost 3 bases and J lost 5 bases. Germline-derived CDR1 and CDR2 are SGHVS and FNYEAQ. CDR3 sequence: CASSFSAPSGAGVTGELFF. CDR3 DNA: TGTGCCAGCAGCTTTAGTGCCCCAAGCGGGGCGGGAGTTACCGGGGAGCTGTTTTTT.